The clone carrying this TCR beta chain has at least ten counts. The antigen remains undetermined. These data are taken from a study of regulatory T cells in long-lasting Graves disease. The overall study: For a period under 3 months, newly diagnosed Graves' patients had taken antithyroid drugs.

The authors built TCR beta libraries using iRepertoire HTBI primers and Arm-PCR of CDR3 regions. TCRdb analysed the multiplex PCR reads with MiXCR anew, one entry per CDR3 protein. The table has some 600,000 distinct CDR3 sequences, about 16% seen once; the top ten hold more than 10%. The study's findings and limits: Repertoires from persistent disease leaned toward TRBV28, TRBJ1-2 and TRBJ2-5. Newly diagnosed patients shared about a thousand public clonotypes; persistent patients shared about 2,700.

Time point of the sample: newly diagnosed GD, antithyroid drugs for less than 3 months. After RNA was extracted from PBMCs, the TCR library was made from it. CDR3 length: 14 residues. V dropped 3 bases and J dropped 4 bases, with 12 bases sitting between them. CDR1 and CDR2 (germline): SGHAT, FQNNGV. Another study also made use of these data, one on T cells in Graves' hyperthyroidism and ophthalmopathy. That paper adds: Uncontrolled infection, other autoimmune disease, pregnancy or lactation excluded patients.

The sample was peripheral blood mononuclear cells (PBMCs), taken at new diagnosis, from a patient treated with antithyroid drugs. The chain joins TRBV11-2 to TRBJ2-5, with TRBD2 as a possible D gene (5 bases). This receptor was identified in a man between 18 and 35 years old with Graves disease. The CDR3 sequence is CASSFSGKAETQYF. As DNA, the CDR3 is TGTGCCAGCAGCTTCTCGGGGAAAGCAGAGACCCAGTACTTC.